This T cell receptor beta chain comes out of a study of shared clonotypes between healthy human individuals. Regarding the study as a whole: Sharing of clonotypes among donors was expected to vary with sequencing depth. The genetic and exposure-history diversity represented was limited by few donors. Researchers found naive subsets generally carried larger estimated richness than memory subsets.

Investigators divided CD4+ cells into CD45RA+ naive and CD45RA-negative memory subsets. Profiled with immunoSEQ multiplex PCR; TCRdb holds only in-frame clones, not every one. Of about 680,000 clones listed, about two thirds are singletons. A word on this clone: Its antigen is undetermined.

The receptor comes from a woman aged 25 to 39 in good health. The sample consisted of memory CD4+ T cells sorted from blood. Regarding subset: CD45RA-negative fraction.

CDR3 DNA: TGTGCCAGCTCACTCTCGGGACAACCAAATCAGCCCCAGCATTTT. Its translation: CASSLSGQPNQPQHF. This rearrangement joins TRBV18 to TRBJ1-5; TRBD1 might be the D (6 bases). Germline loops: CDR1 KGHSH, CDR2 LQKENI. This CDR3 spans 15 amino acids. The ends were cut back, 4 bases at V and 4 bases at J, with 14 bases in the middle.